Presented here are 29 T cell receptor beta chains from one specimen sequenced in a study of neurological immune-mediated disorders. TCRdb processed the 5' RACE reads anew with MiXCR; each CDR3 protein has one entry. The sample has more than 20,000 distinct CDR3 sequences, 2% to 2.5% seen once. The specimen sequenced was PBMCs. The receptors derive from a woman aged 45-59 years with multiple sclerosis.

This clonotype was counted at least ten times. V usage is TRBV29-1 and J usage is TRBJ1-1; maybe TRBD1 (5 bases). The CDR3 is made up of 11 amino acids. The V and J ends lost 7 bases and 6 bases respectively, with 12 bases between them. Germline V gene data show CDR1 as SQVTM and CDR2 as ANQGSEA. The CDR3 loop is CSGDVSSEAFF. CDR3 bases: TGCAGCGGGGACGTCAGCTCTGAAGCTTTCTTT.

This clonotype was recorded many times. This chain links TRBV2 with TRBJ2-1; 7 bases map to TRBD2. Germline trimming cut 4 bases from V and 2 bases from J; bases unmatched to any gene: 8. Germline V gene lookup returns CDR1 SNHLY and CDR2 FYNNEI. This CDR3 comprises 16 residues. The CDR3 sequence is CASSGDYPYTYNEQFF. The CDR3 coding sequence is TGTGCCAGCAGTGGGGACTACCCCTATACCTACAATGAGCAGTTCTTC.

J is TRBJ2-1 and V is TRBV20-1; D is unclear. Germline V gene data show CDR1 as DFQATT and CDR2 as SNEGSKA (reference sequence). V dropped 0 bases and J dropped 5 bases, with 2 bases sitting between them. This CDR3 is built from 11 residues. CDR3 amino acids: CSARENNEQFF. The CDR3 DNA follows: TGCAGTGCTAGAGAAAACAATGAGCAGTTCTTC.

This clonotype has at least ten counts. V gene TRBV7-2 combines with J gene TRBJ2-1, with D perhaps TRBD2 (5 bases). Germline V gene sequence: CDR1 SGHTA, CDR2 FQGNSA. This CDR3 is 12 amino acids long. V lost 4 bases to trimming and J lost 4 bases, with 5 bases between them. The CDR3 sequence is CASSSGYNEQFF. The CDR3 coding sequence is TGTGCCAGCAGCTCGGGATACAATGAGCAGTTCTTC.

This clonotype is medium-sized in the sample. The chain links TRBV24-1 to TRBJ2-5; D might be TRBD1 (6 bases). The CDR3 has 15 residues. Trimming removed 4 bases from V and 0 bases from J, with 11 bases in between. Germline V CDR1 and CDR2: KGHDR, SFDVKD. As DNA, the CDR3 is TGTGCCACCAGTGACCCGGACAGATACCAAGAGACCCAGTACTTC. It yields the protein CATSDPDRYQETQYF.

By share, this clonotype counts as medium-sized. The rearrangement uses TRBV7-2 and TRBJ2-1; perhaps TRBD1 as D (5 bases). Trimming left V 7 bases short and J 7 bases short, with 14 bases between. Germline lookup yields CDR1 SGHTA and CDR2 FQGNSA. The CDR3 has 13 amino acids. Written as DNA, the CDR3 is TGTGCCAGCAACACCTTCAGGGCGAATGAGCAGTTCTTC. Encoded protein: CASNTFRANEQFF. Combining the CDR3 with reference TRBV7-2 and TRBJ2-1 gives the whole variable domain GAGVSQSPSNKVTEKGKDVELRCDPISGHTALYWYRQSLGQGLEFLIYFQGNSAPDKSGLPSDRFSAERTGGSVSTLTIQRTQQEDSAVYLCASNTFRANEQFFGPGTRLTVL.

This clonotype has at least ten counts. The CDR3 loop is CASSLSDPTDTQYF. In DNA form, the CDR3 reads TGTGCCAGCAGTTTAAGCGACCCCACAGATACGCAGTATTTT. The V and J genes are TRBV28 and TRBJ2-3; no reliable D call. With 2 bases removed from V and 2 bases from J, the gap between germline ends came to 8 bases. The germline CDR1 and CDR2 sequences are MDHEN and SYDVKM. This CDR3 spans 14 amino acids.

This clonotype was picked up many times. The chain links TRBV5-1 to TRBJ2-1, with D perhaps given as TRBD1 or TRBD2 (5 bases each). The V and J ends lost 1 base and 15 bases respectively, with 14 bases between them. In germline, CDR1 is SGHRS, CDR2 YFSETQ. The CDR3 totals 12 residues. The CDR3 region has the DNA TGCGCCAGCAGCTTGTTCGGGACCAGCCTGTTCTTC. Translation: CASSLFGTSLFF.

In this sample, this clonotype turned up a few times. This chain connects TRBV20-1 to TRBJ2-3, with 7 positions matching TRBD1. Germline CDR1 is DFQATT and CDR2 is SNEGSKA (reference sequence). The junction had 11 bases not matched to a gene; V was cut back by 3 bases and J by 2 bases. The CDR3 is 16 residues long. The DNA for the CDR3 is TGCAGTGCTAGCAGGCTGACAGGGTCAACCACAGATACGCAGTATTTT. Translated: CSASRLTGSTTDTQYF.

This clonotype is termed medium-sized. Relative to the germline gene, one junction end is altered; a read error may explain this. CDR3 sequence: CASSFAGGNEQFF. CDR3 nucleotides: TGTGCTAGCAGCTTCGCAGGAGGCAATGAGCAGTTCTTC. The chain carries TRBV7-7 and TRBJ2-1, with D perhaps TRBD2 (5 bases). The germline V gene has CDR1 SSHAT and CDR2 FNYEAQ (reference sequence). The CDR3 spans 13 residues.

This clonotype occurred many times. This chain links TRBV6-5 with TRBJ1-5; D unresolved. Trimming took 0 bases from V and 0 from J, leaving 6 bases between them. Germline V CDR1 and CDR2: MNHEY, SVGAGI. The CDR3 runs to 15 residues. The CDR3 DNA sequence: TGTGCCAGCAGTTACTCTTCAGTTAGCAATCAGCCCCAGCATTTT. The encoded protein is CASSYSSVSNQPQHF.

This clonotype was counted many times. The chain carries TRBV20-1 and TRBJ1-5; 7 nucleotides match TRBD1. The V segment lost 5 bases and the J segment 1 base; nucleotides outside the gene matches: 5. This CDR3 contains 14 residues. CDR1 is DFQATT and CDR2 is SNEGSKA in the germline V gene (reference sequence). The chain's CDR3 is CSARTGGSNQPQHF. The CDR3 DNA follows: TGCAGTGCTCGGACAGGAGGGAGCAATCAGCCCCAGCATTTT.

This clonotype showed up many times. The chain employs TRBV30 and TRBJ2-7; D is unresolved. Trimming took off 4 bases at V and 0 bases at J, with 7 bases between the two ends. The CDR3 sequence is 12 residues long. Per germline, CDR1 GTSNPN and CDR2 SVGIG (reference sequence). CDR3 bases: TGTGCCTGGAAAGCAAGCTCCTACGAGCAGTACTTC. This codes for CAWKASSYEQYF.

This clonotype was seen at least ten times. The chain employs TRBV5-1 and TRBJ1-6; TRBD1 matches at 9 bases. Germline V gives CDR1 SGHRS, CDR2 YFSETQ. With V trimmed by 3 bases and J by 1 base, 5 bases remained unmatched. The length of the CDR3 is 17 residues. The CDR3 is CASSWGQGRSYNSPLHF. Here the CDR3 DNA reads TGCGCCAGCAGCTGGGGACAGGGAAGGTCCTATAATTCACCCCTCCACTTT.

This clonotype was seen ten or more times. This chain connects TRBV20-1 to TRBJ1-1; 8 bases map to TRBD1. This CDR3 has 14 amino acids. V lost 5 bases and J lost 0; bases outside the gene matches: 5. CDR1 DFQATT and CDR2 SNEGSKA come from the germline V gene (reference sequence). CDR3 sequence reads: CSARTGGMNTEAFF. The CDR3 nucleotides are TGCAGTGCTCGTACAGGGGGAATGAACACTGAAGCTTTCTTT.

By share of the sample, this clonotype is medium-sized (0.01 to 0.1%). The CDR3 region has the DNA TGCAGTGCTAGTTCAGCTAGCGGGAGGTGGCATGAGCAGTTCTTC. Its translation: CSASSASGRWHEQFF. This chain connects TRBV20-1 to TRBJ2-1, with 11 bases aligning to TRBD2. Per the germline V gene, CDR1 is DFQATT and CDR2 is SNEGSKA (reference sequence). V was clipped by 3 bases and J by 8 bases; unmatched bases: 9. This CDR3 has 15 amino acids.

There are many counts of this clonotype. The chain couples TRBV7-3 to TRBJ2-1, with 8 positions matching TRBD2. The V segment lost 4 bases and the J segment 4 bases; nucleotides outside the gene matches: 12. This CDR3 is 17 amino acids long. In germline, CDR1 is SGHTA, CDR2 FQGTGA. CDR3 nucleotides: TGTGCCAGCAGCTCCAGTAGTGTGGGACTAGTATACAATGAGCAGTTCTTC. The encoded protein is CASSSSSVGLVYNEQFF.

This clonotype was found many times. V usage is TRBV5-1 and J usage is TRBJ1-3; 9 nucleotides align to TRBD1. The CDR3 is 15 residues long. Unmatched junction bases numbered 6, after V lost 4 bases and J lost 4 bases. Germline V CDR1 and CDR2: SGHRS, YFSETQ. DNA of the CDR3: TGCGCCAGCAGCGCTGGGACAGGGACGGGAAACACCATATATTTT. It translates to CASSAGTGTGNTIYF.

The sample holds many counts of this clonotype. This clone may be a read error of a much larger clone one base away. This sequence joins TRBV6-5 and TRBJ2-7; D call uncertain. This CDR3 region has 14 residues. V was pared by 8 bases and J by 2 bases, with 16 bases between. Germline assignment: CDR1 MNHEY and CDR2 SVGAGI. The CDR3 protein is CASRTTEGTYEQYF. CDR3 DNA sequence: TGTGCCAGCCGCACGACGGAAGGAACCTACGAGCAGTACTTC.

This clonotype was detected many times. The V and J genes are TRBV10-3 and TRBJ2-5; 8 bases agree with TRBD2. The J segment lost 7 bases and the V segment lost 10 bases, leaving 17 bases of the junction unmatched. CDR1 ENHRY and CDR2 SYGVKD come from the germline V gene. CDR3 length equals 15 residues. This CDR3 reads CANSPTAGAPGTQYF. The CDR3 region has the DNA TGTGCCAACTCACCGACAGCGGGGGCCCCGGGGACCCAGTACTTC.

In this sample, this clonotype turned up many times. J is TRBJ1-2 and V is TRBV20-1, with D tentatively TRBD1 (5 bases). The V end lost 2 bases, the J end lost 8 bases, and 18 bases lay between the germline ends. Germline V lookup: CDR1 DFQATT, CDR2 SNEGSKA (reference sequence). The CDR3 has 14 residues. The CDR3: CSARPPGGSRGYTF. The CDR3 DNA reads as TGCAGTGCTAGACCCCCGGGGGGGAGTCGGGGCTACACCTTC.

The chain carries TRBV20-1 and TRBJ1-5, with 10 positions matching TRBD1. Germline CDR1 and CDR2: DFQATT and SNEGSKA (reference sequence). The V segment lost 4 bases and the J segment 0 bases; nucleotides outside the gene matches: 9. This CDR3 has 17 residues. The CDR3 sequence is CSAIPGQGFRSNQPQHF. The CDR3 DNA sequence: TGCAGTGCTATACCGGGACAGGGGTTCCGTAGCAATCAGCCCCAGCATTTT.

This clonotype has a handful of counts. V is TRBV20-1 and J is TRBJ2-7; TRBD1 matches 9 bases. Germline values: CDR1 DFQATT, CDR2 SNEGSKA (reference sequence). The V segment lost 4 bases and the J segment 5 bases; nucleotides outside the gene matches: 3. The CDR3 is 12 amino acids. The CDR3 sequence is CSATWTGDEQYF. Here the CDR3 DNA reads TGCAGTGCTACATGGACAGGGGACGAGCAGTACTTC.

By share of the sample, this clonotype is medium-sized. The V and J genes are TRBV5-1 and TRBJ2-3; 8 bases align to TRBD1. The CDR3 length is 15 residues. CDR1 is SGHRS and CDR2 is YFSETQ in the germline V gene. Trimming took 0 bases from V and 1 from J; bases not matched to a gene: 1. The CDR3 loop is CASSLAGQGTDTQYF. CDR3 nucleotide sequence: TGCGCCAGCAGCTTGGCGGGACAGGGCACAGATACGCAGTATTTT.

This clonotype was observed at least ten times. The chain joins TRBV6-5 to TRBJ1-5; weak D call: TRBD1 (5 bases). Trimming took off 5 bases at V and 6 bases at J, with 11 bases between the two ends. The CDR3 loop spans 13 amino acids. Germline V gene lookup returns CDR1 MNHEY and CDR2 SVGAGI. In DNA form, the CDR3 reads TGTGCCAGCAGTCTCCAGCAGGGTCAGCCCCAGCATTTT. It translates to CASSLQQGQPQHF.

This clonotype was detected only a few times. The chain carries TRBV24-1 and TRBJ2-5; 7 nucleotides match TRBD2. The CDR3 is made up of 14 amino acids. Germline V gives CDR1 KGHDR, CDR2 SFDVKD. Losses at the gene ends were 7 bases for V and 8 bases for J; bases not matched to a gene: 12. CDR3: CATSSEGRGSTQYF. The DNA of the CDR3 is TGTGCCACCAGCTCCGAGGGGCGCGGGAGTACCCAGTACTTC.

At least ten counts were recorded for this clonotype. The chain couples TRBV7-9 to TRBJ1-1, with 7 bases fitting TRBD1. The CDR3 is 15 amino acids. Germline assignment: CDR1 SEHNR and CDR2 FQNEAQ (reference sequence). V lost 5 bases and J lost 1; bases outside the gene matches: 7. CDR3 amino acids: CASSQGGLPNTEAFF. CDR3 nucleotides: TGTGCCAGCAGCCAGGGGGGACTCCCGAACACTGAAGCTTTCTTT.

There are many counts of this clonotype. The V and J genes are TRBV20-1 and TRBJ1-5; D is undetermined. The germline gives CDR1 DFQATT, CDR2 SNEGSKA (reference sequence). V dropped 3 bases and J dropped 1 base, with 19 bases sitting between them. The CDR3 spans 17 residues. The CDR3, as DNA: TGCAGTGCTAGTCCCTCCCGTTTAGGTTGGAGCAATCAGCCCCAGCATTTT. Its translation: CSASPSRLGWSNQPQHF.

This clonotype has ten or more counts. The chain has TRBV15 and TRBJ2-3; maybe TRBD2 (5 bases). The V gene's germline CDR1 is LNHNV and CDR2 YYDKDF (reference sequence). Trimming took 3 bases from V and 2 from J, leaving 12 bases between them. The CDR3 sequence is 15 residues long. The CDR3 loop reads CATSSPPGNTDTQYF. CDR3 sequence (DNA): TGTGCCACCAGCAGCCCCCCCGGGAACACAGATACGCAGTATTTT.